What follows are 20 T cell receptor beta chains derived from one specimen sequenced in a study of T cells in Graves' hyperthyroidism and ophthalmopathy. RNA transcripts gave rise to amplified TCR beta CDR3 regions. An initial round of RT-PCR targeting the TCR CDR3 relied on the HTBI primer set. TCRdb called the multiplex PCR reads again in MiXCR, with one record for every CDR3 protein. The data show roughly 750,000 distinct CDR3 sequences, around 15% seen once. The source material was blood. The receptors originated from a young man with Graves' hyperthyroidism.

This chain joins TRBV24-1 and TRBJ1-5, with 8 bases matching TRBD1. J lost 4 bases, V lost 6 bases, and 7 bases had no gene match. Germline assignment: CDR1 KGHDR and CDR2 SFDVKD. This CDR3 has 15 amino acids. CDR3 coding DNA: TGTGCCACCAGTAATTGGCGGACAGGGAATCAGCCCCAGCATTTT. Translated, it gives CATSNWRTGNQPQHF.

The rearrangement joins TRBV12-5 to TRBJ1-1; D is possibly TRBD1 (6 bases). With 3 bases removed from V and 4 bases from J, the gap between germline ends came to 9 bases. This CDR3 spans 13 amino acids. CDR1 is LGHNT and CDR2 is FRNRAP in the germline V gene. CDR3 nucleotides: TGTGCTAGTGGTTTAGAGGGGGGCACTGAAGCTTTCTTT. Amino acids: CASGLEGGTEAFF.

This clonotype was seen ten or more times. The chain is built from TRBV7-2 and TRBJ2-7; D not resolved. V was shortened by 1 base and J by 4 bases, with 8 bases between the two germline ends. This CDR3 contains 13 residues. Per germline, CDR1 SGHTA and CDR2 FQGNSA. CDR3 coding DNA: TGTGCCAGCAGCTTAGGTCTAGGGTACGAGCAGTACTTC. This sequence encodes CASSLGLGYEQYF.

This clonotype was seen a few times. The chain recombines TRBV2 with TRBJ2-4, with no clear D. The V and J ends lost 3 bases and 0 bases respectively, with 12 bases between them. This CDR3 spans 16 amino acids. CDR1 and CDR2 from the germline V gene are SNHLY and FYNNEI. The CDR3 spells CASSDRAVLAKNIQYF. DNA of the CDR3: TGTGCCAGCAGTGACCGGGCCGTTCTAGCCAAAAACATTCAGTACTTC.

The rearrangement joins TRBV24-1 to TRBJ2-5; 8 bases match TRBD2. This CDR3 comprises 15 residues. Germline V gives CDR1 KGHDR, CDR2 SFDVKD. Trimming removed 4 bases from V and 5 bases from J; junction bases left unmatched: 8. CDR3 sequence reads: CATSDISGTGETQYF. The CDR3 nucleotides are TGTGCCACCAGTGACATTAGCGGGACCGGGGAGACCCAGTACTTC.

This clonotype has more than one count but fewer than ten. This chain uses TRBV20-1 with TRBJ2-1; 11 nucleotides match TRBD2. This CDR3 has 16 amino acids. Trimming cost V 3 bases and J 4 bases; bases outside gene matches: 8. Germline lookup yields CDR1 DFQATT and CDR2 SNEGSKA (reference sequence). The CDR3 DNA is TGCAGTGCTAGGGAGTTAGCGGGAGGGTATTACAATGAGCAGTTCTTC. Residues: CSARELAGGYYNEQFF.

This clonotype was seen many times. This chain joins TRBV12-3 or TRBV12-4 and TRBJ2-7, with 10 bases matching TRBD1. J gave up 5 bases and V 5 bases, and 12 bases lay outside the gene matches. The CDR3 spans 16 residues. In DNA, the CDR3 is TGTGCCAGCAGTCCCCGGCGTAGACAGGGGGCCAACGAGCAGTACTTC. This translates into CASSPRRRQGANEQYF.

CDR3 DNA sequence: TGTGCCAGCAAGCGTCTAATCGGCACAGATACGCAGTATTTT. This codes for CASKRLIGTDTQYF. The chain uses TRBV7-2 and TRBJ2-3; D uncertain. Germline lookup yields CDR1 SGHTA and CDR2 FQGNSA. V was trimmed by 7 bases and J by 1 base, leaving 12 bases between them. CDR3 size: 14 residues.

The chain employs TRBV10-3 and TRBJ1-1; tentative D call: TRBD1 (6 bases). The CDR3 length is 14 residues. CDR1 is ENHRY, CDR2 SYGVKD, per germline. V was shortened by 6 bases and J by 4 bases, with 15 bases between the two germline ends. The DNA for the CDR3 is TGTGCCATCAGACACAGGGATTCCGGCACTGAAGCTTTCTTT. Translating gives CAIRHRDSGTEAFF.

As to this clonotype: A much larger clone is a single base away; this may be a read error. This rearrangement joins TRBV12-3 or TRBV12-4 to TRBJ2-1, with TRBD2 as a possible D gene (5 bases). The CDR3 length is 11 residues. CDR3 protein: CASRILVEQLF. CDR3 nucleotides: TGTGCCAGCAGGATACTAGTTGAGCAGCTCTTC.

The sample holds a few counts of this clonotype. The genes are TRBV25-1 and TRBJ2-3, with D tentatively TRBD2 (6 bases). CDR1 is MGHDK, CDR2 SYGVNS, per germline. V dropped 1 base and J dropped 6 bases, with 11 bases sitting between them. The CDR3 runs to 14 residues. CDR3 sequence reads: CASSEFRGTDTQYF. DNA for the CDR3: TGTGCCAGCAGTGAATTTCGGGGGACGGATACGCAGTATTTT.

This clonotype was observed a handful of times. The CDR3 DNA reads TGCAGTGCCGCGGGACTAGCAACAGCAGAGACCCAGTACTTC. Protein: CSAAGLATAETQYF. The V gene is TRBV20-1, the J gene TRBJ2-5; 9 nucleotides match TRBD2. Trimming at V came to 6 bases and at J to 4 bases, leaving 9 bases not matched to a gene. Germline V gene data show CDR1 as DFQATT and CDR2 as SNEGSKA (reference sequence). The CDR3 spans 14 residues.

The chain recombines TRBV6-8 with TRBJ2-3; TRBD1 aligns across 7 bases. In germline, CDR1 is MNHGY, CDR2 SAAAGT. The CDR3 runs 14 residues. Unmatched junction bases numbered 8, after V lost 8 bases and J lost 3 bases. CDR3 DNA: TGTGCCAGCCCTCGACAGGGAAAAACAGATACGCAGTATTTT. Protein: CASPRQGKTDTQYF.

This clonotype was seen only a few times. This sequence joins TRBV9 and TRBJ2-7; TRBD2 matches at 9 bases. The germline V gene has CDR1 SGDLS and CDR2 YYNGEE. The CDR3 sequence is 16 residues long. Losses at the gene ends were 3 bases for V and 5 bases for J; bases not matched to a gene: 12. CDR3 in DNA: TGTGCCAGCAGCGGTACCGGGACTAGCACTTACCACGAGCAGTACTTC. Its translation: CASSGTGTSTYHEQYF. Together with reference TRBV9 and TRBJ2-7, the CDR3 gives the full variable domain: DSGVTQTPKHLITATGQRVTLRCSPRSGDLSVYWYQQSLDQGLQFLIQYYNGEERAKGNILERFSAQQFPDLHSELNLSSLELGDSALYFCASSGTGTSTYHEQYFGPGTRLTVT.

The gene calls are TRBV29-1 and TRBJ2-3, with 9 nucleotides matching TRBD2. Germline lookup yields CDR1 SQVTM and CDR2 ANQGSEA. This CDR3 spans 13 amino acids. The V gene end was trimmed by 7 bases and the J gene end by 3 bases; junction bases not matched to a gene: 5. The CDR3 coding sequence is TGCAGCGGGAGCGGGAGGATTACAGATACGCAGTATTTT. It translates to CSGSGRITDTQYF.

This clonotype has just a few counts. The rearrangement uses TRBV3-1 and TRBJ1-2; TRBD1 is a possible D gene (6 bases). Germline CDR1 reads LGHDT; CDR2 reads YNNKEL (reference sequence). V lost 4 bases to trimming and J lost 1 base, with 13 bases between them. This CDR3 region has 15 residues. The CDR3 protein is CASSPPSGVNYGYTF. In DNA form, the CDR3 reads TGTGCCAGCAGCCCCCCGTCAGGGGTTAACTATGGCTACACCTTC.

There are a few counts of this clonotype. This sequence joins TRBV6-1 and TRBJ1-5, with 10 nucleotides matching TRBD1. The CDR3 consists of 14 residues. The junction had 4 bases not matched to a gene; V was cut back by 5 bases and J by 6 bases. The germline V gene has CDR1 MNHNS and CDR2 SASEGT. CDR3 in DNA: TGTGCCAGCAGTCAGACAGGGGGCCTTCAGCCCCAGCATTTT. Translated: CASSQTGGLQPQHF.

In its sample, this clonotype was seen many times. The rearrangement links TRBV2 to TRBJ2-5; maybe TRBD2 (6 bases). With 10 bases removed from V and 1 base from J, the gap between germline ends came to 13 bases. This CDR3 has 13 amino acids. From germline, CDR1 is SNHLY and CDR2 FYNNEI. The CDR3 loop reads CATSSGFQETQYF. As DNA, the CDR3 is TGTGCCACCTCCAGCGGGTTCCAAGAGACCCAGTACTTC.

This clonotype was counted only a few times. The chain has TRBV20-1 and TRBJ2-1, with D possibly being TRBD1 (6 bases). This CDR3 is built from 13 residues. Trimming took 7 bases from V and 8 from J, leaving 18 bases between them. Germline lookup yields CDR1 DFQATT and CDR2 SNEGSKA (reference sequence). The CDR3 bases are TGCAGTGTACGGCCGGGGCAGGGGTATGAGCAGTTCTTC. The encoded protein is CSVRPGQGYEQFF.

This clonotype showed up just a few times. The chain uses TRBV11-2 and TRBJ2-5; 7 nucleotides line up with TRBD2. The CDR3 sequence is 16 residues long. The V gene end was trimmed by 5 bases and the J gene end by 4 bases; junction bases not matched to a gene: 13. Germline CDR1 and CDR2: SGHAT and FQNNGV. CDR3 coding DNA: TGTGCCAGCAGCCCCACCCCTAGCGGCCTGATAGAGACCCAGTACTTC. Translating it yields CASSPTPSGLIETQYF. The full variable domain, its missing parts supplied by reference TRBV11-2 and TRBJ2-5, is EAGVAQSPRYKIIEKRQSVAFWCNPISGHATLYWYQQILGQGPKLLIQFQNNGVVDDSQLPKDRFSAERLKGVDSTLKIQPAKLEDSAVYLCASSPTPSGLIETQYFGPGTRLLVL.